This T cell receptor beta chain originates from a study of T cell changes during pregnancy in multiple sclerosis. Germline CDR1 reads MNHNS; CDR2 reads SASEGT. The ends were cut back, 6 bases at V and 3 bases at J, with 6 bases in the middle. This CDR3 region has 11 residues. Produced via immunoSEQ multiplex PCR; TCRdb's table is partial and in-frame only. The profile shows 75,000 to 95,000 clones, 75% to 95% of them singletons. The receptor was isolated from a female donor with multiple sclerosis, enrolled in a pregnancy study. This sequence joins TRBV6-1 and TRBJ2-7; D possibly corresponds to TRBD1 (5 bases). Specimen: peripheral blood, collected before pregnancy. CDR3 residues: CASRDNYEQYF. The CDR3 DNA follows: TGTGCCAGCAGGGACAACTACGAGCAGTACTTC.